The clone carrying this T cell receptor beta chain has ten or more counts. CDR3-region Arm-PCR and iRepertoire HTBI primers produced the TCR beta libraries. TCRdb re-analysed the multiplex PCR reads in MiXCR, keeping a single row per CDR3 protein. In the table there are 390,000 or so distinct CDR3 sequences, 12% of which are singletons. The data derive from a study of regulatory T cells in long-lasting Graves disease. The CDR3 sequence is 12 residues long. V was trimmed by 8 bases and J by 6 bases, leaving 14 bases between them. Germline V gene lookup returns CDR1 SNHLY and CDR2 FYNNEI. Time point meaning: newly diagnosed GD, antithyroid drugs for less than 3 months. Researchers made the TCR library from RNA that was extracted from PBMCs. This sample also appeared in a second study, on T cells in Graves' hyperthyroidism and ophthalmopathy. That paper states: Progression to ophthalmopathy was predicted a median of approximately 6.4 months early.

The material was peripheral blood mononuclear cells (PBMCs), obtained at new diagnosis, from a patient treated with antithyroid drugs. The chain has TRBV2 and TRBJ2-7, with D perhaps matching TRBD1 (6 bases). The origin of this receptor is a woman between 18 and 29 years old with Graves disease. CDR3: CASEGEFSEQYF. Written as DNA, the CDR3 is TGTGCCAGCGAGGGGGAGTTCAGCGAGCAGTACTTC. Drawing the rest from reference TRBV2 and TRBJ2-7, the complete variable domain is EPEVTQTPSHQVTQMGQEVILRCVPISNHLYFYWYRQILGQKVEFLVSFYNNEISEKSEIFDDQFSVERPDGSNFTLKIRSTKLEDSAMYFCASEGEFSEQYFGPGTRLTVT.